These T cell receptor beta chains were read from a single sample in a study of blood T cell repertoires in COVID-19. Produced via immunoSEQ multiplex PCR; TCRdb's table is partial and in-frame only. The table records 470,000 or so clones, 70% to 90% of them present only once. Sequencing was carried out using peripheral blood. The receptors shown here come from a human donor in a cohort sampled during active COVID-19. CDR3s include the opening cysteine and the closing phenylalanine or tryptophan. Each record gives: CDR3 protein, V gene, J gene.

CDR3 protein: CASSLAGTAGNTIYF; V gene: TRBV7-8; J gene: TRBJ1-3
CDR3 protein: CASSSAGPETQYF; V gene: TRBV12-3/TRBV12-4; J gene: TRBJ2-5
CDR3 protein: CASSYRGVEQYF; V gene: TRBV11-1; J gene: TRBJ2-7
CDR3 protein: CAGAIKRETTQYF; V gene: TRBV7-2; J gene: TRBJ2-3
CDR3 protein: CAGSAEYGTSGRPNEQFF; V gene: TRBV7-9; J gene: TRBJ2-1
CDR3 protein: CASSNGRIMNTEAFF; V gene: TRBV19; J gene: TRBJ1-1
CDR3 protein: CASSTGGLPREQYF; V gene: TRBV28; J gene: TRBJ2-7
CDR3 protein: CASSLGGGQGYEQYF; V gene: TRBV28; J gene: TRBJ2-7
CDR3 protein: CASSFDRVDSPLHF; V gene: TRBV5-1; J gene: TRBJ1-6
CDR3 protein: CASSPGWPTEAFF; V gene: TRBV28; J gene: TRBJ1-1
CDR3 protein: CASNPPVGVGEAFF; V gene: TRBV28; J gene: TRBJ1-1
CDR3 protein: CASSELQGGQETQYF; V gene: TRBV14; J gene: TRBJ2-5
CDR3 protein: CASRSGRHGAFF; V gene: TRBV6-5; J gene: TRBJ1-1
CDR3 protein: CASSEGTVAYGYTF; V gene: TRBV5-8; J gene: TRBJ1-2
CDR3 protein: CASCLGLAGGTYNEQFF; V gene: TRBV5-1; J gene: TRBJ2-1
CDR3 protein: CASSPQGFTTNEKLFF; V gene: TRBV18; J gene: TRBJ1-4